The 31 T cell receptor beta chains presented below share a single source sample, sequenced in a study of blood T cell repertoires in COVID-19 (dated by TCRdb to 2018 to 2021). The method behind the library was the immunoSEQ multiplex PCR assay. Not all clones reach the TCRdb copy of this immuneACCESS table, which keeps in-frame sequences only. Checked studies attribute under half of the gap to unresolved V genes and leave the rest unexplained. This sample holds 250,000 to 350,000 clones; roughly 80% were observed only once. The top ten hold roughly 1.6% of the sample. The specimen sequenced was peripheral blood. The receptors here all came from a human donor with COVID-19, enrolled during active disease. The donor label of this sample is uncertain.

The chain links TRBV7-3 to TRBJ2-3; the match to TRBD2 covers 7 bases. The CDR3 consists of 15 residues. Germline CDR1 SGHTA, CDR2 FQGTGA. The trim removed 5 bases at V and 2 bases at J, leaving 7 bases unmatched. The CDR3 DNA sequence: TGTGCCAGCAGCCCTAGCGGAGGGGTCACAGATACGCAGTATTTT. This translates into CASSPSGGVTDTQYF.

The chain links TRBV15 to TRBJ2-1; 12 bases are a match to TRBD2. CDR1 and CDR2 from the germline V gene are LNHNV and YYDKDF (reference sequence). Losses at the gene ends were 2 bases for V and 4 bases for J; bases not matched to a gene: 9. The CDR3 totals 18 residues. The CDR3 region is CATSRKLLAGGIYNEQFF. The CDR3 DNA reads TGTGCCACCAGCAGAAAATTACTAGCGGGAGGTATTTACAATGAGCAGTTCTTC.

The rearrangement joins TRBV7-2 to TRBJ2-1; weak D call: TRBD1 (5 bases). The CDR3 is made up of 15 amino acids. V was trimmed by 4 bases and J by 6 bases, leaving 16 bases between them. From germline, CDR1 is SGHTA and CDR2 FQGNSA. In nucleotides, the CDR3 is TGTGCCAGCAGCTCCACAGGAGAGGCTACCAATGAGCAGTTCTTC. Protein: CASSSTGEATNEQFF.

The chain couples TRBV2 to TRBJ2-1, with 12 nucleotides matching TRBD2. Germline V gives CDR1 SNHLY, CDR2 FYNNEI. The CDR3 sequence is 16 residues long. V was pared by 7 bases and J by 3 bases, with 7 bases of the junction left unmatched. CDR3 coding DNA: TGTGCCAGCAATCCCCGGGGACTAGCGGGCTACAATGAGCAGTTCTTC. Its protein product is CASNPRGLAGYNEQFF.

The chain joins TRBV18 to TRBJ2-7; D may be TRBD2 (6 bases). Deletions cut 5 bases from V and 5 bases from J, with 16 bases between. Germline V gene lookup returns CDR1 KGHSH and CDR2 LQKENI. This CDR3 region has 14 residues. CDR3 sequence reads: CASSFGGGFDEQYF. The CDR3, as DNA: TGTGCCAGCTCATTCGGGGGTGGTTTCGACGAGCAGTACTTC.

The chain combines TRBV3-1 (or the pseudogene TRBV3-2) with TRBJ2-2; 12 bases fit TRBD2. The CDR3 runs to 21 residues. The ends lost 0 bases at V and 5 bases at J; junction bases unmatched: 16. Germline values: CDR1 LGHDT, CDR2 YNNKEL (reference sequence). The CDR3 DNA reads TGTGCCAGCAGCCAAGATCCGCCCCGACTAGCGGGAGATGCGCGAACCGGGGAGCTGTTTTTT. Protein sequence: CASSQDPPRLAGDARTGELFF.

As for this clone: The same CDR3 also results from other DNA sequences found in this sample. The chain recombines TRBV19 with TRBJ2-2; weak D call: TRBD2 (6 bases). Per the germline V gene, CDR1 is LNHDA and CDR2 is SQIVND (reference sequence). The V end lost 6 bases, the J end lost 2 bases, and 13 bases lay between the germline ends. This CDR3 is 15 amino acids long. CDR3 sequence (DNA): TGTGCCAGTAGCATACCGGGACTTAACACCGGGGAGCTGTTTTTT. It specifies CASSIPGLNTGELFF. Complete variable domain (other parts from reference TRBV19 and TRBJ2-2): DGGITQSPKYLFRKEGQNVTLSCEQNLNHDAMYWYRQDPGQGLRLIYYSQIVNDFQKGDIAEGYSVSREKKESFPLTVTSAQKNPTAFYLCASSIPGLNTGELFFGEGSRLTVL.

This clone occurred once. Other DNA variants within this sample encode the same CDR3. The J gene is TRBJ1-1, the V gene TRBV5-1; the D gene is possibly TRBD1 (6 bases). V was trimmed by 2 bases and J by 1 base, leaving 9 bases between them. From germline, CDR1 is SGHRS and CDR2 YFSETQ. The CDR3 has 14 residues. In nucleotides, the CDR3 is TGCGCCAGCAGCTTTGGGACAACGAACACTGAAGCTTTCTTT. This translates into CASSFGTTNTEAFF.

The V call is TRBV28, the J call TRBJ2-7; 7 bases match TRBD1. Germline CDR1 is MDHEN and CDR2 is SYDVKM. The CDR3 is 12 residues long. With 5 bases clipped from V and 9 bases from J, the junction kept 7 bases outside the gene matches. The CDR3 region is CASSLDREWQYF. In nucleotides, the CDR3 is TGTGCCAGCAGTCTCGACAGGGAATGGCAGTACTTC.

The J gene is TRBJ1-3, the V gene TRBV20-1; a weak D match, TRBD1 (5 bases). V lost 3 bases and J 0 bases, leaving 9 bases between the germline ends. This CDR3 has 14 amino acids. Germline V lookup: CDR1 DFQATT, CDR2 SNEGSKA (reference sequence). CDR3 in DNA: TGCAGTGCTAGTCACAGGTCCTCTGGAAACACCATATATTTT. It codes for CSASHRSSGNTIYF.

The chain employs TRBV19 and TRBJ2-7; a weak D match, TRBD2 (6 bases). CDR3 length: 14 amino acids. Germline V gene sequence: CDR1 LNHDA, CDR2 SQIVND (reference sequence). V was clipped by 3 bases and J by 1 base, with 10 bases between them. CDR3 protein: CASSIPGLSYEQYF. CDR3 DNA sequence: TGTGCCAGTAGTATTCCGGGACTGTCCTACGAGCAGTACTTC.

This chain uses TRBV5-4 with TRBJ1-1; 8 nucleotides line up with TRBD1. J gave up 7 bases and V 4 bases, and 9 bases lay outside the gene matches. This CDR3 is 14 amino acids long. CDR1 is SGHNT, CDR2 YYREEE, per germline (reference sequence). CDR3 sequence reads: CASSRNRGIVEAFF. The CDR3 nucleotides are TGTGCCAGCAGCAGAAACAGGGGGATCGTTGAAGCTTTCTTT.

J is TRBJ2-3 and V is TRBV28; TRBD2 matches 13 bases. Germline V gene sequence: CDR1 MDHEN, CDR2 SYDVKM. The V segment lost 3 bases and the J segment 5 bases; nucleotides outside the gene matches: 5. The CDR3 contains 16 residues. The CDR3 bases are TGTGCCAGCAGTTTCTTCGGACTAGCGGGAGTAGATACGCAGTATTTT. Translation gives CASSFFGLAGVDTQYF.

The chain employs TRBV7-8 and TRBJ2-5; 10 bases match TRBD1. CDR3 length equals 16 residues. J gave up 0 bases and V 5 bases, and 6 bases lay outside the gene matches. Germline V gene sequence: CDR1 SGHVS, CDR2 FQNEAQ. The CDR3 protein is CASSEGQGTYQETQYF. CDR3 coding DNA: TGTGCCAGCAGCGAGGGACAGGGGACGTACCAAGAGACCCAGTACTTC.

Of note for this clone: Other DNA sequences in the sample encode the same CDR3. The V gene is TRBV9, the J gene TRBJ2-5; D not certain. The germline V gene encodes CDR1 SGDLS and CDR2 YYNGEE. This CDR3 has 14 amino acids. With 0 bases removed from V and 0 bases from J, the gap between germline ends came to 6 bases. The CDR3 loop reads CASSVVPDQETQYF. The CDR3 bases are TGTGCCAGCAGCGTAGTGCCGGACCAAGAGACCCAGTACTTC.

The CDR3 sequence: CASSKVDSYNEQFF. CDR3 sequence (DNA): TGTGCCAGCAGCAAGGTCGACAGTTACAATGAGCAGTTCTTC. The chain employs TRBV9 and TRBJ2-1; weak D call: TRBD1 (5 bases). This CDR3 has 14 residues. With 4 bases removed from V and 4 bases from J, the gap between germline ends came to 12 bases. The V gene's germline CDR1 is SGDLS and CDR2 YYNGEE.

V and J are TRBV19 and TRBJ2-2; TRBD2 is a possible D gene (5 bases). The CDR3 loop spans 16 amino acids. Germline-derived CDR1 and CDR2 are LNHDA and SQIVND (reference sequence). V was pared by 2 bases and J by 4 bases, with 14 bases between. CDR3 amino acids: CASSIRGGAVTGELFF. Written as DNA, the CDR3 is TGTGCCAGTAGTATAAGAGGAGGAGCGGTCACCGGGGAGCTGTTTTTT.

This chain connects TRBV28 to TRBJ1-1; D is unresolved. Germline loops: CDR1 MDHEN, CDR2 SYDVKM. CDR3 length equals 14 residues. V was trimmed by 3 bases and J by 5 bases, leaving 13 bases between them. CDR3 sequence reads: CASSFTGRDTEAFF. The DNA of the CDR3 is TGTGCCAGCAGTTTCACGGGGAGAGATACTGAAGCTTTCTTT.

This chain connects TRBV27 to TRBJ1-3; 9 nucleotides align to TRBD1. CDR3 length equals 17 residues. CDR1 and CDR2 from the germline V gene are MNHEY and SMNVEV (reference sequence). V lost 5 bases, J lost 4 bases, and 12 bases stayed unmatched. CDR3 sequence reads: CASSLLSGQGSGNTIYF. The CDR3 DNA sequence: TGTGCCAGCAGTCTTCTTTCGGGACAGGGATCCGGAAACACCATATATTTT.

The chain recombines TRBV10-2 with TRBJ2-7; D is perhaps TRBD1 (7 bases). The CDR3 is made up of 15 amino acids. Germline V lookup: CDR1 WSHSY, CDR2 SAAADI. Trimming shortened V by 6 bases and J by 4 bases, and 19 bases separated the two germline ends. As DNA, the CDR3 is TGCGCCAGCAGCCCGAGGGGGCGGGGATCGTACGAGCAGTACTTC. Translating it yields CASSPRGRGSYEQYF.

The V call is TRBV10-2, the J call TRBJ2-1; 8 bases are shared with TRBD2. CDR1 and CDR2 (germline): WSHSY, SAAADI. V trimming: 8 bases; J trimming: 0 bases; junction bases outside the gene matches: 12. This CDR3 contains 17 residues. The CDR3, as DNA: TGCGCCAGCCCGCCAGCGGGAGTTCCATCCTCCTACAATGAGCAGTTCTTC. Its translation is CASPPAGVPSSYNEQFF.

The V call is TRBV3-1 (or the pseudogene TRBV3-2), the J call TRBJ2-5; D remains ambiguous. The CDR3 runs 13 residues. CDR1 and CDR2 from the germline V gene are LGHDT and YNNKEL (reference sequence). V was pared by 5 bases and J by 4 bases, with 11 bases between. The CDR3 nucleotides read TGTGCCAGCAGCTTTCTGACGGGAGAGACCCAGTACTTC. It yields the protein CASSFLTGETQYF.

This chain connects TRBV4-1 to TRBJ2-1, with 8 nucleotides matching TRBD2. Trimming cost V 2 bases and J 8 bases; bases outside gene matches: 11. Germline V gives CDR1 MGHRA, CDR2 YSYEKL. The CDR3 runs 16 residues. The CDR3 DNA reads as TGCGCCAGCAGCCAAAGCTTTAGCGGGGAGACCCATGAGCAGTTCTTC. Translation gives CASSQSFSGETHEQFF.

The chain links TRBV30 to TRBJ1-1, with TRBD1 matching 8 bases. The CDR3 is made up of 14 amino acids. The germline gives CDR1 GTSNPN, CDR2 SVGIG (reference sequence). V lost 0 bases, J lost 4 bases, and 4 bases stayed unmatched. The CDR3 is CAWSVTGGRTEAFF. DNA for the CDR3: TGTGCCTGGAGTGTAACAGGGGGTCGCACTGAAGCTTTCTTT.

This chain uses TRBV4-1 with TRBJ2-7, with a weak D call TRBD1 (6 bases). The V and J ends lost 3 bases and 4 bases respectively, with 16 bases between them. From germline, CDR1 is MGHRA and CDR2 YSYEKL. The CDR3 is 15 amino acids. The CDR3 is CASSQPQGGRYEQYF. The CDR3 DNA reads TGCGCCAGCAGCCAGCCACAGGGTGGACGTTACGAGCAGTACTTC.

The chain couples TRBV6-2 or TRBV6-3 to TRBJ1-4; TRBD1 agrees at 7 bases. The CDR3 is 15 amino acids. J lost 2 bases, V lost 1 base, and 1 base had no gene match. CDR1 and CDR2 (germline): MNHEY, SVGEGT. CDR3 nucleotide sequence: TGTGCCAGCAGTTACTTGACAGGGACTAATGAAAAACTGTTTTTT. It translates to CASSYLTGTNEKLFF.

The rearrangement uses TRBV19 and TRBJ2-6; 8 nucleotides align to TRBD1. CDR3 length: 17 residues. V shed 5 bases and J 4 bases; nucleotides not matched to a gene: 10. CDR1 is LNHDA, CDR2 SQIVND, per germline (reference sequence). CDR3 nucleotide sequence: TGTGCCAGTAGTCCGGACAGGGCCTCCGGGGGGGCCAACGTCCTGACTTTC. The encoded protein is CASSPDRASGGANVLTF.

This clone was recorded a few times. The gene calls are TRBV9 and TRBJ1-2; TRBD1 agrees at 7 bases. This CDR3 has 17 amino acids. The trim removed 1 base at V and 8 bases at J, leaving 17 bases unmatched. From germline, CDR1 is SGDLS and CDR2 YYNGEE. CDR3 amino acids: CASSVLPQTDRTRGYTF. The CDR3, as DNA: TGTGCCAGCAGCGTATTACCCCAAACGGACAGGACGCGGGGCTACACCTTC.

The rearrangement uses TRBV9 and TRBJ2-3, with D possibly matching TRBD1 (5 bases). Trimming removed 3 bases at V and 2 bases at J, with 10 bases between. The CDR3 covers 14 residues. Germline CDR1 SGDLS, CDR2 YYNGEE. The DNA of the CDR3 is TGTGCCAGCAGCGCCACAGGTTTCACAGATACGCAGTATTTT. It is translated as CASSATGFTDTQYF.

The V call is TRBV30, the J call TRBJ1-1; the D is unclear. V was shortened by 2 bases and J by 2 bases, with 12 bases between the two germline ends. Germline CDR1 is GTSNPN and CDR2 is SVGIG (reference sequence). The CDR3 has 14 residues. CDR3 protein: CAWSKLSTNTEAFF. As DNA, the CDR3 is TGTGCCTGGAGTAAGCTTTCCACTAACACTGAAGCTTTCTTT.

V and J are TRBV28 and TRBJ2-7, with 9 bases fitting TRBD2. Germline-derived CDR1 and CDR2 are MDHEN and SYDVKM. The junction had 9 bases not matched to a gene; V was cut back by 3 bases and J by 3 bases. The CDR3 covers 16 residues. The CDR3 loop is CASSLGLAGVFYEQYF. CDR3 sequence (DNA): TGTGCCAGCAGTTTGGGATTAGCGGGAGTCTTCTACGAGCAGTACTTC. The full variable domain, its missing parts supplied by reference TRBV28 and TRBJ2-7, is DVKVTQSSRYLVKRTGEKVFLECVQDMDHENMFWYRQDPGLGLRLIYFSYDVKMKEKGDIPEGYSVSREKKERFSLILESASTNQTSMYLCASSLGLAGVFYEQYFGPGTRLTVT.